This entry is about one T cell receptor (beta chain). This clonotype came up many times. Its antigen target is currently unknown. Base quality data are lacking; no much larger clone is found one base away. This record comes from a study of Graves' ophthalmopathy and Graves' hyperthyroidism listed by TCRdb under 2018. General notes on the study: Peripheral blood was collected at initial diagnosis, prior to any treatment. In total, approximately 140 blood samples were TCR-sequenced: 40 to 45 ophthalmopathy, some 80 hyperthyroidism and approximately 17 hyperthyroidism-to-ophthalmopathy patients. The 100 discovery patients were randomly split 7:3 into training and test sets. Following sampling, methimazole starting at 30 mg daily was administered to hyperthyroidism patients, and high-dose intravenous methylprednisolone was administered to ophthalmopathy patients. The study used signatures of the TCR beta repertoire to tell Graves' ophthalmopathy apart from Graves' hyperthyroidism and to predict which patients would progress to ophthalmopathy. An independent validation cohort was composed of fewer than 20 hyperthyroidism patients and over 15 patients who later progressed from hyperthyroidism to ophthalmopathy. To explore V-J signatures that separate ophthalmopathy from hyperthyroidism, a discovery set of about a hundred patients was enrolled, consisting of 40 to 45 with ophthalmopathy and roughly 59 with stable hyperthyroidism. In about six hyperthyroidism patients, the T-cell repertoires found in thyroid tissue were compared with those found in blood. Overall study results and their limits: Sample size was not statistically predetermined, and group allocation was not concealed from the investigators. In validation, the model predicted ophthalmopathy progression with about 64% sensitivity and 72% to 80% specificity; some 13 predicted patients were CT-confirmed with GO in a median of 6.5 months. Ophthalmopathy was separated from stable hyperthyroidism by the 13-signature model with roughly 88% sensitivity and just under 84% specificity in cross-validation and with 80%/75% in the test set. Most expanded thyroid clonotypes with frequency above 0.001 were also detected in blood, suggesting blood repertoires may reflect the thyroid immune response.

A patient counted as having stable hyperthyroidism if there was no progression to ophthalmopathy within 18 months of follow-up. Hyperthyroidism patients were newly diagnosed, with disease duration under 2 months, and aged 18 to 65 years. Anyone with other autoimmune diseases, uncontrolled infections, pregnancy or lactation was excluded from the study. Clinical symptoms, serum thyroxine, TRAb, thyroid ultrasound and orbital computed tomography were used for diagnosis. Using Ficoll-Paque density gradient centrifugation, PBMCs were isolated from 10 ml of fresh peripheral blood. Total RNA was extracted using Trizol reagent, and RNA quality was checked on an Agilent 2100 Bioanalyzer. The trim is 0 bases for V and 4 bases for J, with a gap of 12 bases between the germline ends. The CDR3 runs 15 residues from the cysteine to the phenylalanine. Of all the DNA, just the CDR3 is kept, 45 bases in frame from base 1. The germline V gene sets CDR1 to LGHNA and CDR2 to YSLEER.

For repertoire sequencing, TCR beta CDR3 regions were amplified from RNA transcripts. A first-round RT-PCR used HTBI primers with the Qiagen OneStep RT-PCR kit, followed by a second-round multiplex PCR, size selection and purification. Sequencing of the libraries was carried out on an Illumina HiSeq2000 in paired-end mode with 100 bp reads. Regarding the original processing steps: SOAPnuke was used to process the reads, throwing out any read that had adapters, had uncalled bases, had a mean Phred below 15, or lacked an exact constant-primer or identifier match. COPE v1.2.5 was used to merge the high-quality paired reads. Each unique nucleotide sequence was defined as a clonotype, and clonotypes were aligned to IMGT TRB V, D and J references with MiTCR v1.1. Only V-J combinations with frequency above 0.0001 were analysed, covering approximately 99% of repertoires. A TCR clonal expansion and chaos score per V-J combination was defined as the ratio of F50 clonal expansion to chaos observed in the TCRdist matrix. Features were reduced by Welch's t-statistics and random forest to 10 to 15 V-J combinations, which fed a naive Bayes classifier. The similarity between thyroid and blood repertoires was quantified using the Morisita-Horn index. Using fastp trimming at Q25 and MiXCR clonotype assembly, TCRdb reanalyzed the public sequencing data and kept in-frame beta chains. Duplicate CDR3 protein sequences are folded into a single record with the most common DNA and genes. The V and J calls were determined by TCRdb, not by the authors. Present in this sample are 350,000 to 450,000 distinct CDR3 sequences, 20% to 25% of which were seen just once. The ten largest clonotypes hold 2.5% to 3.5% of the sample.

The chain is made from TRBV4-3 and TRBJ1-1; a tentative D call is TRBD1 (5 bases match). The source of this sequence is a young woman with stable Graves' hyperthyroidism. Donor details come from another sample of the same person, matched by shared clones. Sequencing used peripheral blood. The CDR3 region reads CASSQDTWTSTEAFF. At the DNA level, the sequence is TGCGCCAGCAGCCAAGATACCTGGACATCCACTGAAGCTTTCTTT.